This T cell receptor (beta chain) was recovered during a study of T cells expressing NK-cell markers. Background on the study: Investigators obtained TCR beta repertoires from sorted CD3+CD56+NKG2C+, CD3+CD56+NKG2C- and CD3+CD56-NKG2C+ T cells.

General study results and limits: Roughly six donors showed dominant NKG2C+ clonotypes comprising about 1.0-7.0% of their CD8+ T cells.

Making the TCR beta cDNA relied on 5'RACE template switching with UMIs. From its re-call of the 5' RACE reads, TCRdb lists each CDR3 protein once, without DNA. Its clone listing holds 500,000 to 700,000 distinct CDR3 sequences. As for this clonotype: Its antigen is not identified.

Germline assignment: CDR1 MDHEN and CDR2 SYDVKM. There are 14 residues in the CDR3. This sequence was found in a man younger than 35 in good health. The rearrangement uses TRBV28 and TRBJ2-7. Sequencing input: blood T cells: a sorted CD56 or NKG2C T cell subset, CD4+ or CD8+ T cells, or bulk PBMC T cells (not recorded which). This CDR3 is CASSSPTSFDEQYF.